These T cell receptor beta chains were read from a single sample in a study of blood T cell repertoires in COVID-19. The data were produced by immunoSEQ multiplex PCR, yet TCRdb's version contains in-frame clones alone and is incomplete. The table lists approximately 190,000 clones, around four fifths of them singletons, with around 6.1% in the top ten. Sequencing was carried out using peripheral blood. Receptors originate from a woman aged 40 to 55 with acute or convalescent COVID-19. Each CDR3 is given with its conserved first and last residue. A D gene is named only where the DNA matches it firmly.

d_gene	j_gene	v_gene	CDR3aa
-	TRBJ2-1	TRBV5-5	CASSLSVAYNEQFF
-	TRBJ1-1	TRBV11-1	CASSPSRVTEAFF
-	TRBJ2-7	TRBV6-5	CASSYMTATYEQYF
TRBD2	TRBJ2-7	TRBV7-2	CASSLVSGNTYEQYF
TRBD2	TRBJ2-7	TRBV2	CASSAGLAGDEQYF
-	TRBJ2-7	TRBV3-1/TRBV3-2	CASSQAHRAYEQYF
-	TRBJ1-1	TRBV27	CASRNLMGGTEAFF
TRBD1	TRBJ2-5	TRBV2	CASSGDSGETQYF
-	TRBJ2-1	TRBV6-5	CASSYSVTSNNEQFF
TRBD1	TRBJ2-1	TRBV7-2	CASSSTWDSHNEQFF
TRBD1	TRBJ1-2	TRBV20-1	CSASGLFRGRGGYTF
-	TRBJ1-1	TRBV4-2	CASSRSPGQNTEAFF
-	TRBJ1-6	TRBV6-4	CASSPTGDGLNSPLHF
TRBD1	TRBJ1-1	TRBV5-4	CASSLDGTGGNWAEAFF
-	TRBJ1-2	TRBV2	CATQRTVNYGYTF